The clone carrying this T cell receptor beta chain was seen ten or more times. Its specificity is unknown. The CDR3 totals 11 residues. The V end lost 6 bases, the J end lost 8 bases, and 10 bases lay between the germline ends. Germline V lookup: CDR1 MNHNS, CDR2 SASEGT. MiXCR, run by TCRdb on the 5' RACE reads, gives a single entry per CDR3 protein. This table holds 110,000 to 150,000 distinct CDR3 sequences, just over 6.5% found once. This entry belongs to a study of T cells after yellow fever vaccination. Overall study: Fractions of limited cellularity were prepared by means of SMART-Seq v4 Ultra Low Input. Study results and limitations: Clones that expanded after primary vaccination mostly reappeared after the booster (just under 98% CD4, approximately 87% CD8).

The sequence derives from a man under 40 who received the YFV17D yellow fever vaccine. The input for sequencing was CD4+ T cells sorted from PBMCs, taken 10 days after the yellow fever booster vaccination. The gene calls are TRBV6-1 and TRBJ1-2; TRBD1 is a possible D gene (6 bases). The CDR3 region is CASSGQRGYTF. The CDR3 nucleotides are TGTGCCAGCAGCGGACAGCGGGGCTACACCTTC.